The T cell receptor beta chain described here comes from a study of cytomegalovirus exposure and HLA in healthy donors (dated by TCRdb to the late 2010s). With respect to the entire study: The 500 to 800 repertoires of the first cohort and the roughly 110 validation repertoires were produced on the same platform, according to a later analysis. The study aimed to test whether cataloging public T cell receptors could reveal signatures of past pathogen exposure. In addition to the first cohort of several hundred subjects, a separate validation cohort of approximately 130 different subjects was used. To predict cytomegalovirus infection status, the study brought together high-throughput TCR immunosequencing, statistical association of individual TCRs with disease status, and machine learning.

Via the germline V gene, CDR1 is KGHSH and CDR2 LQKENI. V is cut back by 2 bases and J by 4 bases, with 7 bases in the junction unmatched. The CDR3, cysteine through phenylalanine, is 16 amino acids long. CDR3 DNA is the only sequence kept; it has 48 bases, read in frame from the first base. The library was generated by the immunoSEQ multiplex PCR assay. From the authors' description of their analysis: A statistical classification framework was built to diagnose cytomegalovirus status from the catalog of TCR beta chain sequences. TCRdb re-hosts the immuneACCESS table, in-frame sequences only. Its copies lack some clones; in the studies checked, an unresolved V gene accounts for under half of them, and the cause for the rest is not known. V, J and clone size derive from that table, while D and trimming were established from the DNA sequence. For this sample there are 160,000 or so clones; 70% to 90% appear just once. The ten largest clones add up to 2.5% to 3.5% of the sample.

The donors belonged to the validation cohort of approximately 130 subjects, which was separate from the approximately 700-subject first cohort. The study at large found these results: The authors suggested that the approach could potentially be generalized to other disease states and immunological phenotypes. The classifier was reported to diagnose cytomegalovirus status with high specificity and sensitivity in both the original and validation cohorts. The study listed approximately 160 TCR beta chains as associated with cytomegalovirus. Subsequent analysis determined that TCRs grouped into clusters in the first cohort also showed a tendency toward co-occurrence across the 120 validation repertoires, and approximately 94% of cluster scores exceeded 0. A few of the identified cytomegalovirus-associated TCR beta chains were confirmed in vitro to be specific for cytomegalovirus antigens. All 120 or so repertoires were used to score co-occurrence in the validation cohort in a later analysis, because that analysis had no HLA typing for the cohort. Across donors, most TCR sequences were observed very rarely, whereas some public TCRs were present in many individuals.

In this sample, this clone turned up many times. No antigen is known for it. Base qualities are not at hand, and no much larger clone is one base apart. The same CDR3 is also encoded by other DNA sequences in this sample. The clonotype was recovered from a man aged 18-30 years in good health and CMV-seronegative. This sequence uses TRBV18 and TRBJ1-3; 8 junctional bases match TRBD1. Source material: PBMCs. This receptor carries the CDR3 CASSPVQGASGNTIYF. The sequenced DNA: TGTGCCAGCTCACCAGTCCAGGGGGCGTCGGGAAACACCATATATTTT.